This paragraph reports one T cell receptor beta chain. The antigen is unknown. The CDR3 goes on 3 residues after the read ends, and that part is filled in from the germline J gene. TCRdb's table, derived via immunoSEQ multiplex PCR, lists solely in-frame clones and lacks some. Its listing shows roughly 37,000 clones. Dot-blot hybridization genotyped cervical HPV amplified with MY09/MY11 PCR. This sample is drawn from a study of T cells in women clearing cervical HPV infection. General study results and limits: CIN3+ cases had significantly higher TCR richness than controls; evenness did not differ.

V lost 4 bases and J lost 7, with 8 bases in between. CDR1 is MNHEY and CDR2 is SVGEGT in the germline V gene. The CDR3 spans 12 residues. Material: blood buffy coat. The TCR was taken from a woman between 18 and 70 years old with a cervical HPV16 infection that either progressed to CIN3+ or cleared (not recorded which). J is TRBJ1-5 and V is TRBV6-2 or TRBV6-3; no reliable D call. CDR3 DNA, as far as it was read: TGTGCCAGCAGTTTGTTCTTACAGCCC. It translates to CASSLFLQP. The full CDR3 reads CASSLFLQPQHF.